The clone carrying this TCR beta chain was counted a few times. The antigen is undetermined. The record originates from a study of CD8 T cells in ankylosing spondylitis. Study findings and constraints: Relatively rare in peripheral blood, disease-linked clones were also CD8+. The clones that were linked to disease were reported to be significantly enriched in matched synovial fluid samples from ankylosing spondylitis patients. A TCR beta motif of about 8 highly homologous variants seemed to mark ankylosing spondylitis blood.

The V end was cut by 6 bases, the J end by 5 bases, with 19 bases between. The CDR3 extends over 15 amino acids. Quantitative 5'-RACE was performed with molecular barcodes, and it yielded the TCR beta libraries. TCRdb ran MiXCR on the 5' RACE reads and lists one entry per CDR3 protein. This sample yields a few hundred thousand distinct CDR3 sequences, of which roughly 20% are seen a single time; about 3.5% belongs to the top ten. Source material: blood, either unsorted or a sorted T cell fraction (not recorded which). The V gene is TRBV12-3 or TRBV12-4, the J gene TRBJ2-5; D is unresolved. This receptor was taken from a female donor with ankylosing spondylitis or in good health (not recorded which). Written as DNA, the CDR3 is TGTGCCAGCAGCACGGACGGCCCTCCTAGGGAGACCCAGTACTTC. Translation gives CASSTDGPPRETQYF.